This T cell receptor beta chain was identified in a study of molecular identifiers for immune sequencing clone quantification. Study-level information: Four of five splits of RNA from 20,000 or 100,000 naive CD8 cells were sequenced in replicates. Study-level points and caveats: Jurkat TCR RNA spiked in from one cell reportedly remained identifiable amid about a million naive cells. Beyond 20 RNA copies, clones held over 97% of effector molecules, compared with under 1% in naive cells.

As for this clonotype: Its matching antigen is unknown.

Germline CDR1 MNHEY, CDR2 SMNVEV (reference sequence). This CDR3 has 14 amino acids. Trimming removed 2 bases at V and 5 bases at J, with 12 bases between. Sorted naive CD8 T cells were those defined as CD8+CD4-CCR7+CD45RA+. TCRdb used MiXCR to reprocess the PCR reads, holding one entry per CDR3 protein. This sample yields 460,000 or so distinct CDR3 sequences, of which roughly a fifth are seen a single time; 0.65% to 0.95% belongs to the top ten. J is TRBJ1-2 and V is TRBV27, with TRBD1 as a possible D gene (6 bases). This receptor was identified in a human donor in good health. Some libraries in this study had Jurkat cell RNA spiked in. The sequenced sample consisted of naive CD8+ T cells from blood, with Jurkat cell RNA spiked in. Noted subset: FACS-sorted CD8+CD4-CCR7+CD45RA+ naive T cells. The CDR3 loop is CASSLNGGEYGYTF. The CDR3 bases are TGTGCCAGCAGTTTAAATGGGGGCGAGTATGGCTACACCTTC.